The subject of this entry is one T cell receptor beta chain. The antigen remains unidentified. With 2 bases removed from V and 6 bases from J, the gap between germline ends came to 11 bases. This CDR3 comprises 14 residues. Germline V gives CDR1 MDHEN, CDR2 SYDVKM. CD4+ T-LGLL patients came from Padova, Helsinki and Shinshu hematology units. The data were taken from a study of STAT5B mutations in CD4+ large granular lymphocyte leukemia. Data came from immunoSEQ multiplex PCR; TCRdb stores just in-frame clones and leaves some out. The sample records several thousand clones, 76% being singletons. Study-wide points: Data were not HLA-matched across samples.

The clonotype originates from a woman aged 60-70 years with CD4+ T-cell large granular lymphocyte leukemia. The sample taken for sequencing was PBMCs. The chain joins TRBV28 to TRBJ1-3; D is unclear. DNA for the CDR3: TGTGCCAGCAGTTTAGGAGGGAGCCCAAACACCATATATTTT. Encoded protein: CASSLGGSPNTIYF.